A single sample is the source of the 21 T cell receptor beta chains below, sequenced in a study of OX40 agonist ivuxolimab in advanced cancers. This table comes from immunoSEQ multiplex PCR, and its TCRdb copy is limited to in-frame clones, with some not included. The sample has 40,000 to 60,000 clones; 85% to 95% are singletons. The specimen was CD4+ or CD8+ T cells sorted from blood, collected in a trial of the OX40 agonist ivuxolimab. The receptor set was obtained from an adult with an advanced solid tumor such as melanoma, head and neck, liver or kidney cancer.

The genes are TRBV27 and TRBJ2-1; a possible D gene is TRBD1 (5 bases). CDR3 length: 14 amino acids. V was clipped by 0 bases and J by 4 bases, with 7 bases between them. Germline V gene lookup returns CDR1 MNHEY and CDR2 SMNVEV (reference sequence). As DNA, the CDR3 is TGTGCCAGCAGTTTATCGAACAGGTACAATGAGCAGTTCTTC. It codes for CASSLSNRYNEQFF.

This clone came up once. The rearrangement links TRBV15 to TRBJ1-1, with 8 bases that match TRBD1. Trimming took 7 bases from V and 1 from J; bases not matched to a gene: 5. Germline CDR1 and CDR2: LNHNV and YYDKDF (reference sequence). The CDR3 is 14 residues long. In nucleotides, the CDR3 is TGTGCCACCACCCGGGACAGGAGGAACACTGAAGCTTTCTTT. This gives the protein CATTRDRRNTEAFF.

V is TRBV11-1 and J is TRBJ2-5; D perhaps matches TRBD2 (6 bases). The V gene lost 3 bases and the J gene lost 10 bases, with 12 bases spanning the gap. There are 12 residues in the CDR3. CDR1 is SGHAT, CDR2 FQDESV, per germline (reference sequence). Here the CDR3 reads CASSLGNGGQYF. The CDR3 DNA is TGTGCCAGCAGCTTGGGAAACGGGGGCCAGTACTTC.

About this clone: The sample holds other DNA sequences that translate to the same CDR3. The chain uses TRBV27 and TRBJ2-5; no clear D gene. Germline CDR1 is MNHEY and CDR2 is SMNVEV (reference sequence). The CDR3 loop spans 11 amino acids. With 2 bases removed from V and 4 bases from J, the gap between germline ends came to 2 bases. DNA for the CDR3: TGTGCCAGCAGTTTAGGAGAGACCCAGTACTTC. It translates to CASSLGETQYF.

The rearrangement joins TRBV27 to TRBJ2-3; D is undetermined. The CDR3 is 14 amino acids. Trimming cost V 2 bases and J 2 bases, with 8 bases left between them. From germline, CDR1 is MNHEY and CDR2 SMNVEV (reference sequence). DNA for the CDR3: TGTGCCAGCAGTTTAGGGCTGATCACAGATACGCAGTATTTT. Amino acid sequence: CASSLGLITDTQYF.

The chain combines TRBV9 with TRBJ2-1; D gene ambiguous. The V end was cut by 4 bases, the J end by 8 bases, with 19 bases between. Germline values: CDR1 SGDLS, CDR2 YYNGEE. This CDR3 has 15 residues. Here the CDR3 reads CASSPWLGRSDEQFF. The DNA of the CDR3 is TGTGCCAGCAGCCCCTGGCTAGGACGGTCGGATGAGCAGTTCTTC.

The CDR3 region is CASSEGQGEQETQYF. For the CDR3, the DNA is TGTGCCAGCAGTGAAGGACAGGGGGAACAAGAGACCCAGTACTTC. This rearrangement joins TRBV27 to TRBJ2-5; TRBD1 aligns across 10 bases. Trimming at V came to 5 bases and at J to 2 bases, leaving 5 bases not matched to a gene. The CDR3 has 15 residues. The germline gives CDR1 MNHEY, CDR2 SMNVEV (reference sequence).

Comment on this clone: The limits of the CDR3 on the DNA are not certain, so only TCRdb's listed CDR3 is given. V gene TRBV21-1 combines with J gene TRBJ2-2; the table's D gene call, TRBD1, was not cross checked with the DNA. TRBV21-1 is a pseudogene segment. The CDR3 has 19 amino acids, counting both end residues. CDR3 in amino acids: CASLSVGQGANFDTGELFF.

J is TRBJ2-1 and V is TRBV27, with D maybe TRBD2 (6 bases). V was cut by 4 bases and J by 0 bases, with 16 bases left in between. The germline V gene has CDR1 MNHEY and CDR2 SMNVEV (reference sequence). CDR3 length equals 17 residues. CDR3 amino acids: CASSSLTSTSSYNEQFF. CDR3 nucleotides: TGTGCCAGCAGTTCGCTGACTAGTACGAGCTCCTACAATGAGCAGTTCTTC.

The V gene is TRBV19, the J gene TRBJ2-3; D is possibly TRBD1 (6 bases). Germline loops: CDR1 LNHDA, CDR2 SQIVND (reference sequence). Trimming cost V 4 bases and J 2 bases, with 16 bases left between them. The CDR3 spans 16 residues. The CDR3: CASSTLTGADTDTQYF. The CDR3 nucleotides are TGTGCCAGTAGTACCCTGACAGGAGCCGACACAGATACGCAGTATTTT.

CDR3 protein: CASSLRLADQETQYF. CDR3 coding DNA: TGTGCCAGCAGCTTAAGGCTAGCTGACCAAGAGACCCAGTACTTC. The chain links TRBV7-8 to TRBJ2-5, with a tentative D call TRBD2 (5 bases). The germline V and J ends were trimmed by 2 bases and 0 bases, with 10 bases remaining between them. Germline-derived CDR1 and CDR2 are SGHVS and FQNEAQ. The CDR3 spans 15 residues.

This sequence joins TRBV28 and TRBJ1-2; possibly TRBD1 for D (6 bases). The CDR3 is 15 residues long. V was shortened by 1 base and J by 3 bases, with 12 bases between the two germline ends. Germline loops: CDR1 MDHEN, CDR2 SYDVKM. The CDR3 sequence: CASSLFRQEYYGYTF. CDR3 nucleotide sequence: TGTGCCAGCAGTTTATTCCGACAGGAATACTATGGCTACACCTTC.

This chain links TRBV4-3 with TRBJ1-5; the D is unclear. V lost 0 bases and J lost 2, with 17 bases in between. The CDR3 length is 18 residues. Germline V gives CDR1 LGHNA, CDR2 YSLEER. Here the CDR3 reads CASSQDLSGSYGNQPQHF. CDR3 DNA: TGCGCCAGCAGCCAAGACCTCTCCGGGAGCTATGGCAATCAGCCCCAGCATTTT.

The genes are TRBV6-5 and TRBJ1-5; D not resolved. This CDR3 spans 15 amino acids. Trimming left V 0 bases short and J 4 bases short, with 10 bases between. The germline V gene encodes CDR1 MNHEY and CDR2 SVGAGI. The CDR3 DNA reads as TGTGCCAGCAGTTACTCGATTACCGTAAATCAGCCCCAGCATTTT. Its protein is CASSYSITVNQPQHF.

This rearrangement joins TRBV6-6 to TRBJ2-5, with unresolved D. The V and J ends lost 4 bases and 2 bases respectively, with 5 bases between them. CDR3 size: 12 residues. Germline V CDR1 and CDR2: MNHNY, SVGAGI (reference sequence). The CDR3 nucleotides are TGTGCCAGCAGTTCCGATCAAGAGACCCAGTACTTC. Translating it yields CASSSDQETQYF.

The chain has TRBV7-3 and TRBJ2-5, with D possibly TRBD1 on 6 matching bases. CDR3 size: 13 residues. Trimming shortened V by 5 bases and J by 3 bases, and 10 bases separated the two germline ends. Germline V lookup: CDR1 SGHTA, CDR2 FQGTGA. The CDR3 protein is CASSPRTEETQYF. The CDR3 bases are TGTGCCAGCAGCCCTAGGACAGAAGAGACCCAGTACTTC. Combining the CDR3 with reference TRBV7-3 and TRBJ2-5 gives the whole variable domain GAGVSQTPSNKVTEKGKYVELRCDPISGHTALYWYRQSLGQGPEFLIYFQGTGAADDSGLPNDRFFAVRPEGSVSTLKIQRTERGDSAVYLCASSPRTEETQYFGPGTRLLVL.

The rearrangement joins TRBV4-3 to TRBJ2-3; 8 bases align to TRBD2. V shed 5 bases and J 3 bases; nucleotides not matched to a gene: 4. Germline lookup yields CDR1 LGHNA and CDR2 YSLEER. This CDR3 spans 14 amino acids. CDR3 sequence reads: CASSGTSRTDTQYF. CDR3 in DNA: TGCGCCAGCAGCGGGACTAGTAGGACAGATACGCAGTATTTT.

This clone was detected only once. This CDR3 is CASSLASSGASDTQYF. The CDR3 nucleotides read TGTGCCAGCAGCTTAGCTAGTTCGGGAGCATCAGATACGCAGTATTTT. The chain has TRBV7-8 and TRBJ2-3, with D maybe TRBD2 (6 bases). The CDR3 loop spans 16 amino acids. Germline CDR1 SGHVS, CDR2 FQNEAQ. Trimming shortened V by 0 bases and J by 4 bases, and 14 bases separated the two germline ends. Full variable domain (remainder filled in from reference TRBV7-8 and TRBJ2-3): GAGVSQSPRYKVAKRGQDVALRCDPISGHVSLFWYQQALGQGPEFLTYFQNEAQLDKSGLPSDRFFAERPEGSVSTLKIQRTQQEDSAVYLCASSLASSGASDTQYFGPGTRLTVL.

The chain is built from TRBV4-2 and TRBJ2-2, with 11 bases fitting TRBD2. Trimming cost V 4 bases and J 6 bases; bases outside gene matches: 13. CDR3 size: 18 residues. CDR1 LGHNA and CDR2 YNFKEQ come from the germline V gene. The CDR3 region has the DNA TGTGCCAGCAGCCTTTATACTAGCGGGAGTCGGTTCCCCGGGGAGCTGTTTTTT. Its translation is CASSLYTSGSRFPGELFF.

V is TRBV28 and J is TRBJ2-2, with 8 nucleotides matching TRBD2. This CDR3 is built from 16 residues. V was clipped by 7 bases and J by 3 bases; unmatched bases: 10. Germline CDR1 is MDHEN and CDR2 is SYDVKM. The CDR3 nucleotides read TGTGCCAGCACGGATGACGCGGGGGGCGACACCGGGGAGCTGTTTTTT. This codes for CASTDDAGGDTGELFF.

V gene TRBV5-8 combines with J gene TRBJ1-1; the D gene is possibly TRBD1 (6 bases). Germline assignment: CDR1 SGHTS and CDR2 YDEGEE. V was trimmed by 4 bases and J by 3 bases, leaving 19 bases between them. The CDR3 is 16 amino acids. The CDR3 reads CASSPNEQGSDTEAFF. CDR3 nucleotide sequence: TGTGCCAGCAGCCCCAACGAACAGGGTTCGGACACTGAAGCTTTCTTT.